Listed here are 21 T cell receptor beta chains from one sample, sequenced in a study of blood T cell repertoires in COVID-19. The data were produced by immunoSEQ multiplex PCR, yet TCRdb's version contains in-frame clones alone and is incomplete. This table has 250,000 to 350,000 clones, about 88% appearing once. Sequenced sample: peripheral blood. Receptor source: a woman aged 60 to 75 with acute or convalescent COVID-19.

The V and J genes are TRBV19 and TRBJ2-2; D is ambiguous. This CDR3 spans 12 amino acids. The V end lost 10 bases, the J end lost 5 bases, and 11 bases lay between the germline ends. The V gene's germline CDR1 is LNHDA and CDR2 SQIVND (reference sequence). The CDR3 loop is CATLPRTGELFF. Here the CDR3 DNA reads TGTGCCACCTTGCCCCGGACCGGGGAGCTGTTTTTT.

This chain connects TRBV24-1 to TRBJ1-5; no firm D call. The V end lost 5 bases, the J end lost 3 bases, and 7 bases lay between the germline ends. The CDR3 covers 13 residues. Per the germline V gene, CDR1 is KGHDR and CDR2 is SFDVKD. As DNA, the CDR3 is TGTGCCACCAGTGTCAGGTCCAATCAGCCCCAGCATTTT. It translates to CATSVRSNQPQHF.

Only a few counts were recorded for this clone. The rearrangement uses TRBV5-1 and TRBJ2-7, with 7 bases identical to TRBD2. Per germline, CDR1 SGHRS and CDR2 YFSETQ. The CDR3 has 15 residues. Trimming took 4 bases from V and 7 from J; bases not matched to a gene: 14. In DNA form, the CDR3 reads TGCGCCAGCAGCCCCGGGCCGGGGGGAGTCAGAGAGCAGTACTTC. Its protein is CASSPGPGGVREQYF.

The chain uses TRBV5-1 and TRBJ2-3; 8 nucleotides align to TRBD2. Losses at the gene ends were 4 bases for V and 0 bases for J; bases not matched to a gene: 16. This CDR3 has 19 residues. CDR1 is SGHRS and CDR2 is YFSETQ in the germline V gene. CDR3: CASSTRELRLATSTDTQYF. CDR3 coding DNA: TGCGCCAGCAGCACGAGGGAGTTGAGACTAGCGACTAGCACAGATACGCAGTATTTT.

The count of this clone is one. The chain employs TRBV7-3 and TRBJ2-2, with 13 bases lining up with TRBD2. Germline V lookup: CDR1 SGHTA, CDR2 FQGTGA. The CDR3 is 18 residues long. The ends lost 5 bases at V and 5 bases at J; junction bases unmatched: 11. CDR3 sequence: CASSPFRTSGGWTGELFF. CDR3 nucleotides: TGTGCCAGCAGCCCTTTTAGGACTAGCGGGGGCTGGACCGGGGAGCTGTTTTTT.

The rearrangement joins TRBV10-3 to TRBJ2-7, with 11 bases that match TRBD2. V shed 0 bases and J 2 bases; nucleotides not matched to a gene: 3. Germline CDR1 reads ENHRY; CDR2 reads SYGVKD. There are 16 residues in the CDR3. This CDR3 is CAISESSSGGTYEQYF. The CDR3 nucleotides are TGTGCCATCAGTGAGTCGTCTAGCGGGGGGACCTACGAGCAGTACTTC.

The J gene is TRBJ2-7, the V gene TRBV7-9; possible D gene TRBD2, 5 bases. The CDR3 loop spans 18 amino acids. V lost 7 bases, J lost 0 bases, and 25 bases lay in between. Germline V lookup: CDR1 SEHNR, CDR2 FQNEAQ (reference sequence). The CDR3 DNA sequence: TGTGCCAGCAAGGGAGTAAAACGCCCAAAGTCTAGCTCCTACGAGCAGTACTTC. It specifies CASKGVKRPKSSSYEQYF.

DNA for the CDR3: TGTGCCACCAGCAGGAGTCCGGTGAGCACAGATACGCAGTATTTT. This gives the protein CATSRSPVSTDTQYF. The chain employs TRBV15 and TRBJ2-3; D remains ambiguous. The germline CDR1 and CDR2 sequences are LNHNV and YYDKDF (reference sequence). The CDR3 totals 15 residues. V was shortened by 3 bases and J by 0 bases, with 10 bases between the two germline ends.

The chain has TRBV7-8 and TRBJ1-6, with 7 bases aligning to TRBD1. The CDR3 consists of 16 residues. Trimming removed 4 bases from V and 6 bases from J; junction bases left unmatched: 9. Germline CDR1 is SGHVS and CDR2 is FQNEAQ. For the CDR3, the DNA is TGTGCCAGCAGCTCTATATGGACAGGCCTTAATTCACCCCTCCACTTT. Encoded protein: CASSSIWTGLNSPLHF.

The chain uses TRBV30 and TRBJ2-5, with a tentative D call TRBD2 (6 bases). Germline V gives CDR1 GTSNPN, CDR2 SVGIG (reference sequence). V lost 0 bases to trimming and J lost 3 bases, with 8 bases between them. CDR3 length: 13 amino acids. CDR3 sequence reads: CAWSVGGEETQYF. Here the CDR3 DNA reads TGTGCCTGGAGTGTAGGAGGGGAAGAGACCCAGTACTTC.

V and J are TRBV4-1 and TRBJ1-1; D is perhaps TRBD1 (6 bases). This CDR3 is built from 14 residues. V dropped 4 bases and J dropped 7 bases, with 16 bases sitting between them. Germline V gene sequence: CDR1 MGHRA, CDR2 YSYEKL. CDR3 region: CASSLLTGIYEAFF. The CDR3 DNA reads TGCGCCAGCAGCCTTTTGACAGGAATCTATGAAGCTTTCTTT.

This rearrangement joins TRBV19 to TRBJ2-3; the D gene is possibly TRBD2 (6 bases). The CDR3 sequence is 13 residues long. The V end was cut by 6 bases, the J end by 5 bases, with 12 bases between. From germline, CDR1 is LNHDA and CDR2 SQIVND (reference sequence). As DNA, the CDR3 is TGTGCCAGTAGCCCGGACTACTTAGATACGCAGTATTTT. It specifies CASSPDYLDTQYF. Full variable domain (remainder filled in from reference TRBV19 and TRBJ2-3): DGGITQSPKYLFRKEGQNVTLSCEQNLNHDAMYWYRQDPGQGLRLIYYSQIVNDFQKGDIAEGYSVSREKKESFPLTVTSAQKNPTAFYLCASSPDYLDTQYFGPGTRLTVL.

This clone was detected once. This chain joins TRBV7-6 and TRBJ1-5, with D possibly TRBD1 on 6 matching bases. The CDR3 runs 17 residues. Trimming stripped 5 bases from V and 0 bases from J, with 17 bases between. Looked up from germline, CDR1 is SGHVS and CDR2 is FNYEAQ. CDR3: CASSLGTTGNSNQPQHF. CDR3 nucleotide sequence: TGTGCCAGCAGCCTAGGTACCACAGGGAATAGCAATCAGCCCCAGCATTTT.

This sequence joins TRBV19 and TRBJ1-2; TRBD1 is a possible D gene (5 bases). The CDR3 is 13 residues long. Germline CDR1 is LNHDA and CDR2 is SQIVND (reference sequence). Between the trimmed V and J ends, which lost 3 bases and 4 bases, there was a span of 9 bases. This CDR3 reads CASSIDRTYGYTF. The DNA for the CDR3 is TGTGCCAGTAGTATTGACAGAACCTATGGCTACACCTTC.

The CDR3: CASSEGTKQFF. CDR3 in DNA: TGTGCCAGCAGTGAGGGGACAAAGCAGTTCTTC. The V gene is TRBV25-1, the J gene TRBJ2-1; tentatively, D is TRBD1 (6 bases). V shed 3 bases and J shed 11 bases, with 8 bases lying between them. The CDR3 is 11 amino acids. Germline-derived CDR1 and CDR2 are MGHDK and SYGVNS.

Comments on this clone: In the same sample, other DNA sequences code for this CDR3. V is TRBV7-2 and J is TRBJ1-2; D unclear. The CDR3 sequence is 13 residues long. The V end lost 3 bases, the J end lost 8 bases, and 13 bases lay between the germline ends. Germline-derived CDR1 and CDR2 are SGHTA and FQGNSA. DNA for the CDR3: TGTGCCAGCAGCTTGGGGAGCCTTGAGGGCTACACCTTC. Translated, it gives CASSLGSLEGYTF.

The chain joins TRBV30 to TRBJ2-2; D may be TRBD2 (5 bases). CDR1 is GTSNPN, CDR2 SVGIG, per germline (reference sequence). This CDR3 region has 15 residues. The germline V and J ends were trimmed by 0 bases and 4 bases, with 12 bases remaining between them. CDR3 nucleotide sequence: TGTGCCTGGAGTGTACTGATGGGGAGCACCGGGGAGCTGTTTTTT. Its translation is CAWSVLMGSTGELFF.

This chain links TRBV30 with TRBJ2-5; TRBD2 matches at 11 bases. V was pared by 0 bases and J by 5 bases, with 11 bases of the junction left unmatched. This CDR3 comprises 17 residues. Germline lookup yields CDR1 GTSNPN and CDR2 SVGIG (reference sequence). CDR3 nucleotide sequence: TGTGCCTGGAGTGTTCTAGCGGGAGGCTTGGGGGTTGAGACCCAGTACTTC. As protein: CAWSVLAGGLGVETQYF.

This clone was detected a few times. The J gene is TRBJ2-5, the V gene TRBV30; TRBD2 aligns across 15 bases. The CDR3 length is 18 residues. V lost 0 bases to trimming and J lost 5 bases; unmatched junction nucleotides: 10. Looked up from germline, CDR1 is GTSNPN and CDR2 is SVGIG (reference sequence). This chain's CDR3 is CAWSVGWTSGGARETQYF. The CDR3 bases are TGTGCCTGGAGTGTGGGGTGGACTAGCGGGGGGGCGCGGGAGACCCAGTACTTC.

The rearrangement joins TRBV18 to TRBJ1-2; TRBD1 aligns across 8 bases. The CDR3 length is 14 residues. Germline CDR1 and CDR2: KGHSH and LQKENI. The ends lost 3 bases at V and 8 bases at J; junction bases unmatched: 8. The CDR3 DNA sequence: TGTGCCAGCTCACCCCCCGACAGGGGATACGGCTACACCTTC. It codes for CASSPPDRGYGYTF.

CDR3 DNA sequence: TGTGCCAGCACCATTCCCAGTCAGCCCCAGCATTTT. This encodes CASTIPSQPQHF. This sequence joins TRBV28 and TRBJ1-5; D call uncertain. The V end was cut by 7 bases, the J end by 6 bases, with 10 bases between. The CDR3 has 12 residues. Germline V gene data show CDR1 as MDHEN and CDR2 as SYDVKM.